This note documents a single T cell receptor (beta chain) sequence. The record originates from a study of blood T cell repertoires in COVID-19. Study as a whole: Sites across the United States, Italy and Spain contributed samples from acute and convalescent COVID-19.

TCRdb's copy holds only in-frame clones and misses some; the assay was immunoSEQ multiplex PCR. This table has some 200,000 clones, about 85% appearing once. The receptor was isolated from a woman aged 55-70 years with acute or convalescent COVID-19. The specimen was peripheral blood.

CDR3 amino acids: CASSDVGGRVGFNYGYTF. For the CDR3, the DNA is TGTGCCAGCAGTGACGTGGGGGGAAGGGTTGGGTTTAACTATGGCTACACCTTC. This chain uses TRBV25-1 with TRBJ1-2; D is possibly TRBD1 (5 bases). Germline CDR1 is MGHDK and CDR2 is SYGVNS. The CDR3 totals 18 residues. The V gene lost 3 bases and the J gene lost 1 base, with 21 bases spanning the gap.